This is a list of T cell receptor beta chains from one sample in a study of sequential checkpoint blockade in melanoma. The protocol was immunoSEQ multiplex PCR, while the TCRdb copy is restricted to in-frame clones and leaves out a portion. The sample carries about 6,400 clones, roughly 21% recorded once. The sequencing used tumor tissue (inferred from file names), collected from a patient given nivolumab and ipilimumab in sequence. The origin of the receptors is a human donor with melanoma. Both conserved end residues are part of each CDR3. Fields, in order: CDR3 DNA, CDR3 protein, D gene, V gene, CDR3 length, J gene, clone size. A D gene is named only where the DNA matches it firmly. Not every row has a clone size; where given, it reads once, few, many or a size class.

CDR3 DNA: TGTGCCAGCAGCGTGACCTCAAATAACATTCAGTACTTC
CDR3 protein: CASSVTSNNIQYF
D gene: .
V gene: TRBV9
CDR3 length: 13
J gene: TRBJ2-4
clone size: medium-sized

CDR3 DNA: TGTGCCAGCAGTTTCTTGGGGGTGGGGGCCTATAGCAATCAGCCCCAGCATTTT
CDR3 protein: CASSFLGVGAYSNQPQHF
D gene: .
V gene: TRBV28
CDR3 length: 18
J gene: TRBJ1-5
clone size: medium-sized

CDR3 DNA: TGTGCCAGCTCACCAGCTATGAGGGATGGCTACACCTTC
CDR3 protein: CASSPAMRDGYTF
D gene: .
V gene: TRBV18
CDR3 length: 13
J gene: TRBJ1-2
clone size: .

CDR3 DNA: TGTGCCAGCAGCTGGAGGGGTACTAGCCCCGGGGAGCTGTTTTTT
CDR3 protein: CASSWRGTSPGELFF
D gene: .
V gene: TRBV11-3
CDR3 length: 15
J gene: TRBJ2-2
clone size: few

CDR3 DNA: TGTGCCAGCTCACCGGAGGCAGGGTTAAACTTCTTT
CDR3 protein: CASSPEAGLNFF
D gene: .
V gene: TRBV18
CDR3 length: 12
J gene: TRBJ1-1
clone size: .

CDR3 DNA: TGTGCCAGCTCACCATTTAAGGGCGGGAGGGAAGGCAATGAGCAGTTCTTC
CDR3 protein: CASSPFKGGREGNEQFF
D gene: TRBD2
V gene: TRBV18
CDR3 length: 17
J gene: TRBJ2-1
clone size: .

CDR3 DNA: TGTGCCAGCAGCTTGGCCGGCGGGAGGGGACGGACCGGGGAGCTGTTTTTT
CDR3 protein: CASSLAGGRGRTGELFF
D gene: TRBD2
V gene: TRBV11-3
CDR3 length: 17
J gene: TRBJ2-2
clone size: .

CDR3 DNA: TGTGCCAGCAGAGACGGGACAGGTTACTACGAGCAGTACTTC
CDR3 protein: CASRDGTGYYEQYF
D gene: TRBD1
V gene: TRBV28
CDR3 length: 14
J gene: TRBJ2-7
clone size: .

CDR3 DNA: TGTGCCAGCAGTTTACGTTCGGGGGCCAGAGGCGAAAAACTGTTTTTT
CDR3 protein: CASSLRSGARGEKLFF
D gene: .
V gene: TRBV28
CDR3 length: 16
J gene: TRBJ1-4
clone size: .

CDR3 DNA: TGTGCCAGTAGTCCGACAGGATACAATGAGCAGTTCTTC
CDR3 protein: CASSPTGYNEQFF
D gene: .
V gene: TRBV19
CDR3 length: 13
J gene: TRBJ2-1
clone size: .

CDR3 DNA: TGTGCCAGCTCACCGGGTAGCGGGACCTACGAGCAGTACTTC
CDR3 protein: CASSPGSGTYEQYF
D gene: TRBD2
V gene: TRBV18
CDR3 length: 14
J gene: TRBJ2-7
clone size: few

CDR3 DNA: TGTGCCAGCAGCCCCGAGGAAGCTGGAAACACCATATATTTT
CDR3 protein: CASSPEEAGNTIYF
D gene: .
V gene: TRBV11-3
CDR3 length: 14
J gene: TRBJ1-3
clone size: .

CDR3 DNA: TGTGCCAGCAGTTACTTGGCAGGCCAATATAGCAATCAGCCCCAGCATTTT
CDR3 protein: CASSYLAGQYSNQPQHF
D gene: .
V gene: TRBV6-8
CDR3 length: 17
J gene: TRBJ1-5
clone size: many

CDR3 DNA: TGTGCCAGTAGGCCAGGGGGCTTATATGGCTACACCTTC
CDR3 protein: CASRPGGLYGYTF
D gene: TRBD1
V gene: TRBV19
CDR3 length: 13
J gene: TRBJ1-2
clone size: .

CDR3 DNA: TGCGCCAGCAGCCAATACCCAGGGGAACTACTCAAACTATATGGCTACACCTTC
CDR3 protein: CASSQYPGELLKLYGYTF
D gene: .
V gene: TRBV1
CDR3 length: 18
J gene: TRBJ1-2
clone size: few

CDR3 DNA: TGTGCCAGTAGTACACGAGGACAGGGGAGGACAGATACGCAGTATTTT
CDR3 protein: CASSTRGQGRTDTQYF
D gene: TRBD1
V gene: TRBV19
CDR3 length: 16
J gene: TRBJ2-3
clone size: .

CDR3 DNA: TGTGCCAGCAGCTCGGATTACTCTGGAAACACCATATATTTT
CDR3 protein: CASSSDYSGNTIYF
D gene: .
V gene: TRBV11-3
CDR3 length: 14
J gene: TRBJ1-3
clone size: many

CDR3 DNA: TGTGCCAGCAGCCCTCGGACTATCGGGGAGACCCAGTACTTC
CDR3 protein: CASSPRTIGETQYF
D gene: .
V gene: TRBV11-3
CDR3 length: 14
J gene: TRBJ2-5
clone size: many

CDR3 DNA: TGTGCCATCAGTGGGGGGATCAGTAATGAGCAGTTCTTC
CDR3 protein: CAISGGISNEQFF
D gene: .
V gene: TRBV6-8
CDR3 length: 13
J gene: TRBJ2-1
clone size: few

CDR3 DNA: TGTGCCAGCAGCTTGACGCAGGGCTCCTACGAGCAGTACTTC
CDR3 protein: CASSLTQGSYEQYF
D gene: .
V gene: TRBV11-3
CDR3 length: 14
J gene: TRBJ2-7
clone size: many

CDR3 DNA: TGCGCCAGCAGCCAGAGGGGACAGCCGGGGGCTTTCTTT
CDR3 protein: CASSQRGQPGAFF
D gene: TRBD1
V gene: TRBV4-1
CDR3 length: 13
J gene: TRBJ1-1
clone size: few

CDR3 DNA: TGTGCCTGGGCCGGACTGATCAACACTGAAGCTTTCTTT
CDR3 protein: CAWAGLINTEAFF
D gene: .
V gene: TRBV30
CDR3 length: 13
J gene: TRBJ1-1
clone size: .

CDR3 DNA: TGTGCCAGCAGCAAGCGAACCGACAGCAGTTTGGGCGAAAAACTGTTTTTT
CDR3 protein: CASSKRTDSSLGEKLFF
D gene: .
V gene: TRBV11-3
CDR3 length: 17
J gene: TRBJ1-4
clone size: .

CDR3 DNA: TGTGCCAGCAGCTTATATTTGCGAACAGATACGCAGTATTTT
CDR3 protein: CASSLYLRTDTQYF
D gene: .
V gene: TRBV7-7
CDR3 length: 14
J gene: TRBJ2-3
clone size: .

CDR3 DNA: TGTGCCAGCAGTCCACCGAGGGGGCCCCAGCATTTT
CDR3 protein: CASSPPRGPQHF
D gene: .
V gene: TRBV28
CDR3 length: 12
J gene: TRBJ1-5
clone size: .

CDR3 DNA: TGCGCCAGCAGAAGGGGGCAGACTTCAGATGGCTACACCTTC
CDR3 protein: CASRRGQTSDGYTF
D gene: TRBD1
V gene: TRBV4-1
CDR3 length: 14
J gene: TRBJ1-2
clone size: .